The 24 T cell receptor beta chains below come from one sample, sequenced in a study of blood T cell repertoires in COVID-19. The table came from immunoSEQ multiplex PCR; TCRdb's copy has only in-frame clones and leaves some out. Of about 65,000 clones in the sample, about 92% were seen once. The sample was peripheral blood. The receptor source for this set is a man in his 60s with acute or convalescent COVID-19.

The chain combines TRBV18 with TRBJ2-7; TRBD1 matches at 10 bases. V shed 4 bases and J 4 bases; nucleotides not matched to a gene: 7. The germline gives CDR1 KGHSH, CDR2 LQKENI. The CDR3 is 15 residues long. The CDR3, as DNA: TGTGCCAGCTCACGACAGGGGGCCCGGGCTTACGAGCAGTACTTC. This sequence encodes CASSRQGARAYEQYF.

This chain links TRBV7-9 with TRBJ2-1; TRBD1 aligns across 8 bases. The germline CDR1 and CDR2 sequences are SEHNR and FQNEAQ (reference sequence). The CDR3 has 17 amino acids. V lost 0 bases to trimming and J lost 6 bases; unmatched junction nucleotides: 10. The CDR3 coding sequence is TGTGCCAGCAGCTTAGCGATCGCGGACAGGGCCACCAATGAGCAGTTCTTC. Its translation: CASSLAIADRATNEQFF.

The V call is TRBV27, the J call TRBJ1-2; TRBD1 might be the D (5 bases). The germline V and J ends were trimmed by 4 bases and 5 bases, with 14 bases remaining between them. Germline loops: CDR1 MNHEY, CDR2 SMNVEV (reference sequence). CDR3 length: 14 amino acids. The CDR3 is CASSSYKEGYGYTF. Written as DNA, the CDR3 is TGTGCCAGCAGTTCTTACAAGGAGGGGTATGGCTACACCTTC.

The CDR3 bases are TGTGCCAGCAGCGCCTCTGGGGGGACTAGCGGACTCTCCTACAATGAGCAGTTCTTC. Its translation is CASSASGGTSGLSYNEQFF. The gene calls are TRBV9 and TRBJ2-1, with TRBD2 identical over 11 bases. The germline V gene has CDR1 SGDLS and CDR2 YYNGEE. The CDR3 is 19 residues long. V shed 3 bases and J 0 bases; nucleotides not matched to a gene: 11.

The chain couples TRBV19 to TRBJ2-1; TRBD2 matches 7 bases. The CDR3 sequence is 14 residues long. The V gene end was trimmed by 7 bases and the J gene end by 8 bases; junction bases not matched to a gene: 11. From germline, CDR1 is LNHDA and CDR2 SQIVND (reference sequence). In DNA, the CDR3 is TGTGCCAGTACCTTCCGTACGAGCGGGGATGAGCAGTTCTTC. This translates into CASTFRTSGDEQFF.

V and J are TRBV5-1 and TRBJ2-3; 11 bases map to TRBD1. V shed 1 base, J shed 4 bases, and the junction held 5 bases outside the gene matches. Germline V gene data show CDR1 as SGHRS and CDR2 as YFSETQ. The CDR3 totals 16 residues. CDR3 in amino acids: CASSLWGQGDADTQYF. CDR3 sequence (DNA): TGCGCCAGCAGCTTGTGGGGACAGGGGGATGCAGATACGCAGTATTTT.

The chain carries TRBV5-1 and TRBJ2-2; D is undetermined. This CDR3 contains 15 residues. Trimming took 1 base from V and 2 from J, leaving 9 bases between them. Looked up from germline, CDR1 is SGHRS and CDR2 is YFSETQ. CDR3 amino acids: CASSLSSLNTGELFF. Here the CDR3 DNA reads TGCGCCAGCAGCTTGTCTTCTCTAAACACCGGGGAGCTGTTTTTT.

This chain uses TRBV5-1 with TRBJ2-1; 7 bases fit TRBD1. The trim removed 4 bases at V and 16 bases at J, leaving 14 bases unmatched. Looked up from germline, CDR1 is SGHRS and CDR2 is YFSETQ. The CDR3 is 13 residues long. The CDR3 is CASSLYTMDRPFF. Here the CDR3 DNA reads TGCGCCAGCAGCCTTTATACCATGGACAGGCCTTTCTTC.

The chain has TRBV30 and TRBJ1-1; tentatively, D is TRBD1 (5 bases). This CDR3 has 13 residues. Per the germline V gene, CDR1 is GTSNPN and CDR2 is SVGIG (reference sequence). Trimming took 0 bases from V and 4 from J, leaving 9 bases between them. The CDR3 sequence is CAWSVAGPTEAFF. The CDR3 DNA reads as TGTGCCTGGAGTGTGGCGGGGCCCACTGAAGCTTTCTTT.

The rearrangement uses TRBV7-3 and TRBJ2-2, with TRBD2 matching over 8 bases. Germline CDR1 is SGHTA and CDR2 is FQGTGA. There are 14 residues in the CDR3. V lost 6 bases to trimming and J lost 1 base; unmatched junction nucleotides: 1. The CDR3 reads CASRSGGNTGELFF. DNA of the CDR3: TGTGCCAGCAGGAGCGGGGGGAACACCGGGGAGCTGTTTTTT.

This clone showed up just a few times. The rearrangement links TRBV6-1 to TRBJ1-6, with D unclear. The CDR3 sequence is 13 residues long. Germline V gene sequence: CDR1 MNHNS, CDR2 SASEGT. Trimming shortened V by 0 bases and J by 11 bases, and 8 bases separated the two germline ends. CDR3: CASSEALGAPLHF. The CDR3 nucleotides read TGTGCCAGCAGTGAAGCGTTGGGCGCACCCCTCCACTTT.

The chain recombines TRBV6-1 with TRBJ1-1; 7 bases line up with TRBD1. Germline CDR1 MNHNS, CDR2 SASEGT. CDR3 length equals 16 residues. V lost 4 bases and J lost 1; bases outside the gene matches: 9. This CDR3 is CASSGRSGTENTEAFF. The CDR3 DNA is TGTGCCAGCAGTGGACGCTCCGGGACAGAGAACACTGAAGCTTTCTTT.

V is TRBV6-6 and J is TRBJ1-5; TRBD1 aligns across 7 bases. The CDR3 consists of 15 residues. The J segment lost 7 bases and the V segment lost 7 bases, leaving 13 bases of the junction unmatched. Germline-derived CDR1 and CDR2 are MNHNY and SVGAGI (reference sequence). CDR3 in DNA: TGTGCCAGCACCGAAGGAGGAGGGGGCGGGCAGCCCCAGCATTTT. This encodes CASTEGGGGGQPQHF.

V and J are TRBV18 and TRBJ1-2; 8 bases fit TRBD1. The CDR3 sequence is 15 residues long. Trimming cost V 1 base and J 5 bases; bases outside gene matches: 6. Germline CDR1 is KGHSH and CDR2 is LQKENI. The CDR3 loop is CASSPLQGAGYGYTF. The CDR3 nucleotides read TGTGCCAGCTCACCACTGCAGGGGGCAGGGTATGGCTACACCTTC.

The chain carries TRBV5-1 and TRBJ1-2, with D tentatively TRBD1 (5 bases). The CDR3 has 15 residues. V was clipped by 0 bases and J by 3 bases, with 12 bases between them. Germline V lookup: CDR1 SGHRS, CDR2 YFSETQ. The CDR3 protein is CASSLAAGLDYGYTF. CDR3 coding DNA: TGCGCCAGCAGCTTGGCCGCGGGGCTAGACTATGGCTACACCTTC.

The DNA for the CDR3 is TGTGCCAGTCGGACAGGGGGCTCCTACAATGAGCAGTTCTTC. Amino acids: CASRTGGSYNEQFF. The J gene is TRBJ2-1, the V gene TRBV19, with 10 bases matching TRBD1. This CDR3 is built from 14 residues. Germline V gives CDR1 LNHDA, CDR2 SQIVND (reference sequence). V trimming: 8 bases; J trimming: 0 bases; junction bases outside the gene matches: 1.

The chain is built from TRBV7-2 and TRBJ2-6, with TRBD1 identical over 9 bases. The CDR3 extends over 17 amino acids. After removal of 7 bases from V and 0 bases from J, the junction contained 7 bases not matched to a gene. The germline CDR1 and CDR2 sequences are SGHTA and FQGNSA. CDR3 nucleotides: TGTGCCAGCATTTACGGACAGGGGTTCTCTGGGGCCAACGTCCTGACTTTC. This translates into CASIYGQGFSGANVLTF. Full variable domain (remainder filled in from reference TRBV7-2 and TRBJ2-6): GAGVSQSPSNKVTEKGKDVELRCDPISGHTALYWYRQSLGQGLEFLIYFQGNSAPDKSGLPSDRFSAERTGGSVSTLTIQRTQQEDSAVYLCASIYGQGFSGANVLTFGAGSRLTVL.

This chain joins TRBV6-5 and TRBJ1-1, with TRBD1 as a possible D gene (5 bases). The length of the CDR3 is 16 residues. The V gene lost 4 bases and the J gene lost 1 base, with 16 bases spanning the gap. Per germline, CDR1 MNHEY and CDR2 SVGAGI. In DNA form, the CDR3 reads TGTGCCAGCAGTTTTTCCAGGAGGGGCCCGAACACTGAAGCTTTCTTT. Translated: CASSFSRRGPNTEAFF.

The chain employs TRBV6-5 and TRBJ2-3; the D gene is possibly TRBD1 (5 bases). The CDR3 has 14 residues. V lost 8 bases, J lost 0 bases, and 12 bases lay in between. Germline V gene sequence: CDR1 MNHEY, CDR2 SVGAGI. The CDR3 sequence: CASVRGTSTDTQYF. The CDR3 DNA follows: TGTGCCAGCGTAAGGGGTACTAGCACAGATACGCAGTATTTT.

This sequence joins TRBV2 and TRBJ2-7; D is possibly TRBD2 (5 bases). Germline CDR1 and CDR2: SNHLY and FYNNEI. Trimming left V 2 bases short and J 9 bases short, with 14 bases between. The length of the CDR3 is 13 residues. The CDR3 here is CASSENREPRQYF. For the CDR3, the DNA is TGTGCCAGCAGTGAAAACCGGGAACCTCGGCAGTACTTC.

The V call is TRBV3-1 (or the pseudogene TRBV3-2), the J call TRBJ2-2, with D perhaps matching TRBD1 (6 bases). V shed 2 bases and J shed 6 bases, with 19 bases lying between them. The CDR3 is 17 amino acids. CDR1 is LGHDT, CDR2 YNNKEL, per germline (reference sequence). CDR3 amino acids: CASSQYGGHRAAGELFF. The CDR3 bases are TGTGCCAGCAGCCAATATGGAGGCCACAGGGCGGCCGGGGAGCTGTTTTTT.

This rearrangement joins TRBV7-2 to TRBJ2-1, with TRBD2 identical over 7 bases. The V segment lost 5 bases and the J segment 0 bases; nucleotides outside the gene matches: 4. CDR3 length: 15 residues. Looked up from germline, CDR1 is SGHTA and CDR2 is FQGNSA. CDR3: CASSLPGGSYNEQFF. The CDR3 coding sequence is TGTGCCAGCAGCCTCCCGGGGGGCTCCTACAATGAGCAGTTCTTC.

The chain employs TRBV1 and TRBJ2-5; the D call TRBD2 from the table was never checked on the DNA. TRBV1 is tagged as a pseudogene. There are 13 residues in the CDR3. CDR3 region: CTSSQLSQETQYF. Written as DNA, the CDR3 is TGCACCAGCAGCCAACTATCACAAGAGACCCAGTACTTC.

The rearrangement links TRBV5-1 to TRBJ2-5; 8 nucleotides align to TRBD1. The CDR3 runs to 15 residues. Germline CDR1 is SGHRS and CDR2 is YFSETQ. The V segment lost 4 bases and the J segment 5 bases; nucleotides outside the gene matches: 10. Here the CDR3 DNA reads TGCGCCAGCAGCCAGGACCAGGGGGCGAAGGAGACCCAGTACTTC. Translated: CASSQDQGAKETQYF.